These 32 T cell receptor beta chains share one sample of origin, sequenced in a study of blood T cell repertoires in COVID-19. Clones were read by immunoSEQ multiplex PCR, and TCRdb kept only the in-frame ones, dropping some. The sample yields about 120,000 clones, over 70% seen once. What was sequenced was peripheral blood. The receptors were sampled from a man in his 70s with acute or convalescent COVID-19.

V and J are TRBV18 and TRBJ2-1; D remains unclear. Germline CDR1 is KGHSH and CDR2 is LQKENI. V was trimmed by 2 bases and J by 6 bases, leaving 11 bases between them. The CDR3 is made up of 14 amino acids. The CDR3 nucleotides are TGTGCCAGCTCACCAACACGTTCGGGCAATGAGCAGTTCTTC. It encodes CASSPTRSGNEQFF.

The chain combines TRBV5-1 with TRBJ2-1; a possible D gene is TRBD2 (6 bases). V was shortened by 5 bases and J by 0 bases, with 18 bases between the two germline ends. Germline lookup yields CDR1 SGHRS and CDR2 YFSETQ. CDR3 length: 17 residues. The CDR3 is CASSQASSVNSYNEQFF. The CDR3 nucleotides read TGCGCCAGCAGTCAAGCATCTAGCGTCAACTCCTACAATGAGCAGTTCTTC. Variable domain in full (rest from reference TRBV5-1 and TRBJ2-1): KAGVTQTPRYLIKTRGQQVTLSCSPISGHRSVSWYQQTPGQGLQFLFEYFSETQRNKGNFPGRFSGRQFSNSRSEMNVSTLELGDSALYLCASSQASSVNSYNEQFFGPGTRLTVL.

The gene calls are TRBV6-5 and TRBJ2-4; 7 bases line up with TRBD1. The CDR3 runs 14 residues. Germline lookup yields CDR1 MNHEY and CDR2 SVGAGI. Trimming at V came to 6 bases and at J to 5 bases, leaving 7 bases not matched to a gene. CDR3 protein: CASRNSGTENIQYF. In nucleotides, the CDR3 is TGTGCCAGCAGAAACTCTGGGACAGAAAACATTCAGTACTTC.

This rearrangement joins TRBV4-2 to TRBJ2-5, with a possible D match to TRBD2 (5 bases). V gave up 0 bases and J gave up 4 bases, with 9 bases separating them. The CDR3 extends over 14 amino acids. Germline V gives CDR1 LGHNA, CDR2 YNFKEQ. The CDR3 nucleotides read TGTGCCAGCAGCCAAGATCGGGGTGGAGAGACCCAGTACTTC. It translates to CASSQDRGGETQYF.

The chain joins TRBV29-1 to TRBJ1-2; D is undetermined. The CDR3 is 11 amino acids. V lost 3 bases, J lost 6 bases, and 8 bases lay in between. The germline CDR1 and CDR2 sequences are SQVTM and ANQGSEA. The CDR3 DNA sequence: TGCAGCGTTGACACCAGGAATGGCTACACCTTC. It translates to CSVDTRNGYTF.

The gene calls are TRBV30 and TRBJ1-2; no reliable D call. The CDR3 loop spans 16 amino acids. From germline, CDR1 is GTSNPN and CDR2 SVGIG (reference sequence). V was shortened by 3 bases and J by 0 bases, with 17 bases between the two germline ends. The CDR3 region is CAWSNFRVLANYGYTF. CDR3 sequence (DNA): TGTGCCTGGAGCAATTTTAGAGTGTTAGCTAACTATGGCTACACCTTC.

This chain connects TRBV11-2 to TRBJ1-2, with TRBD1 matching 9 bases. V shed 3 bases and J 7 bases; nucleotides not matched to a gene: 3. The CDR3 consists of 13 residues. The V gene's germline CDR1 is SGHAT and CDR2 FQNNGV. The CDR3 loop is CASSFGQGTGYTF. The DNA of the CDR3 is TGTGCCAGCAGCTTCGGACAGGGGACTGGCTACACCTTC.

The chain is built from TRBV4-3 and TRBJ2-2; D gene ambiguous. The V gene lost 0 bases and the J gene lost 0 bases, with 14 bases spanning the gap. The germline CDR1 and CDR2 sequences are LGHNA and YSLEER. CDR3 length: 18 amino acids. CDR3 nucleotides: TGCGCCAGCAGCCAAGATCCTATTGGCGGCGCGAACACCGGGGAGCTGTTTTTT. Encoded protein: CASSQDPIGGANTGELFF.

The V gene is TRBV4-1, the J gene TRBJ2-3, with D perhaps TRBD2 (5 bases). The CDR3 totals 17 residues. The V and J ends lost 0 bases and 0 bases respectively, with 13 bases between them. CDR1 is MGHRA, CDR2 YSYEKL, per germline. CDR3 DNA: TGCGCCAGCAGCCAAGATCGGGGAATTACTAGCACAGATACGCAGTATTTT. Translating gives CASSQDRGITSTDTQYF.

The chain joins TRBV7-9 to TRBJ1-2; unclear D gene. The CDR3 has 13 amino acids. The germline CDR1 and CDR2 sequences are SEHNR and FQNEAQ (reference sequence). Trimming removed 2 bases from V and 8 bases from J, with 12 bases in between. CDR3 DNA: TGTGCCAGCAGCTTACTGGCAGGCATGGGCTACACCTTC. It codes for CASSLLAGMGYTF.

This clone was counted between two and nine times. The gene calls are TRBV11-2 and TRBJ2-3; 8 bases are shared with TRBD2. Germline CDR1 and CDR2: SGHAT and FQNNGV. The trim removed 9 bases at V and 0 bases at J, leaving 5 bases unmatched. The CDR3 contains 14 residues. CDR3 nucleotide sequence: TGTGCCAGTCGCGGACTAGCTAGCACAGATACGCAGTATTTT. Translating gives CASRGLASTDTQYF.

The chain joins TRBV7-3 to TRBJ2-2; the D gene is possibly TRBD1 (6 bases). The V and J ends lost 5 bases and 4 bases respectively, with 8 bases between them. Germline values: CDR1 SGHTA, CDR2 FQGTGA. This CDR3 has 13 residues. CDR3 residues: CASSLGGTGELFF. For the CDR3, the DNA is TGTGCCAGCAGCCTAGGGGGCACCGGGGAGCTGTTTTTT.

The rearrangement joins TRBV5-1 to TRBJ1-2, with TRBD1 identical over 7 bases. The CDR3 sequence is 16 residues long. Germline V gene sequence: CDR1 SGHRS, CDR2 YFSETQ. V lost 0 bases and J lost 4; bases outside the gene matches: 9. CDR3 nucleotide sequence: TGCGCCAGCAGCTTGGCGGCAACGACAGGGACCTATGGCTACACCTTC. This translates into CASSLAATTGTYGYTF.

V and J are TRBV6-1 and TRBJ1-6; TRBD1 might be the D (5 bases). Germline lookup yields CDR1 MNHNS and CDR2 SASEGT. V was cut by 3 bases and J by 0 bases, with 15 bases left in between. The CDR3 has 18 amino acids. The CDR3 reads CASSDKGPSFSYNSPLHF. In DNA, the CDR3 is TGTGCCAGCAGTGATAAGGGGCCTTCCTTCTCCTATAATTCACCCCTCCACTTT.

V and J are TRBV18 and TRBJ1-5; D remains ambiguous. Germline lookup yields CDR1 KGHSH and CDR2 LQKENI. CDR3 length: 14 amino acids. V lost 8 bases to trimming and J lost 9 bases, with 20 bases between them. As DNA, the CDR3 is TGTGCCAGCGCCCCGACCGGAGGAGAAGGGCCCCAGCATTTT. Its protein product is CASAPTGGEGPQHF. Supplemented by reference TRBV18 and TRBJ1-5, the full variable domain reads NAGVMQNPRHLVRRRGQEARLRCSPMKGHSHVYWYRQLPEEGLKFMVYLQKENIIDESGMPKERFSAEFPKEGPSILRIQQVVRGDSAAYFCASAPTGGEGPQHFGDGTRLSIL.

This clone was found once. This rearrangement joins TRBV5-1 to TRBJ1-2; TRBD1 aligns across 7 bases. CDR3 size: 15 residues. Germline-derived CDR1 and CDR2 are SGHRS and YFSETQ. After removal of 1 base from V and 8 bases from J, the junction contained 11 bases not matched to a gene. The CDR3 sequence is CASSLLTGPEGGYTF. CDR3 bases: TGCGCCAGCAGCTTGTTGACAGGGCCGGAGGGGGGCTACACCTTC.

The chain employs TRBV30 and TRBJ1-2, with 9 bases matching TRBD1. The CDR3 is made up of 18 amino acids. CDR1 and CDR2 from the germline V gene are GTSNPN and SVGIG (reference sequence). The V segment lost 3 bases and the J segment 4 bases; nucleotides outside the gene matches: 18. CDR3: CAWRGYPGQGRMGYGYTF. DNA for the CDR3: TGTGCCTGGAGAGGATACCCGGGACAGGGTCGGATGGGCTATGGCTACACCTTC.

V and J are TRBV7-2 and TRBJ2-7, with a possible D match to TRBD1 (6 bases). The V gene's germline CDR1 is SGHTA and CDR2 FQGNSA. V lost 5 bases to trimming and J lost 0 bases, with 14 bases between them. This CDR3 contains 15 residues. The CDR3 spells CASSLNRVISYEQYF. The CDR3 DNA reads TGTGCCAGCAGCCTTAACAGGGTGATCTCCTACGAGCAGTACTTC.

This clone came up a few times. J is TRBJ1-6 and V is TRBV7-9, with D unresolved. This CDR3 contains 17 residues. The V end lost 3 bases, the J end lost 5 bases, and 17 bases lay between the germline ends. The germline V gene has CDR1 SEHNR and CDR2 FQNEAQ (reference sequence). CDR3: CASSFPSGNLDNSPLHF. The CDR3 DNA is TGTGCCAGCAGCTTCCCCTCCGGCAATCTAGATAATTCACCCCTCCACTTT.

The chain uses TRBV19 and TRBJ2-7; 9 bases align to TRBD1. This CDR3 has 17 residues. The germline gives CDR1 LNHDA, CDR2 SQIVND (reference sequence). J lost 1 base, V lost 6 bases, and 13 bases had no gene match. The CDR3 DNA reads as TGTGCCAGTAGCCTAAAAACCGGGACAGGGATTTCCTACGAGCAGTACTTC. Residues: CASSLKTGTGISYEQYF.

The rearrangement uses TRBV15 and TRBJ2-1; 15 bases fit TRBD2. The CDR3 sequence is 16 residues long. Germline CDR1 reads LNHNV; CDR2 reads YYDKDF (reference sequence). With 1 base clipped from V and 7 bases from J, the junction kept 2 bases outside the gene matches. CDR3 amino acids: CATSRAGTSGGNEQFF. For the CDR3, the DNA is TGTGCCACCAGCAGAGCCGGGACTAGCGGGGGGAATGAGCAGTTCTTC.

The chain couples TRBV3-1 (or the pseudogene TRBV3-2) to TRBJ2-7; a possible D gene is TRBD1 (5 bases). The CDR3 spans 15 residues. V was pared by 1 base and J by 3 bases, with 13 bases between. Looked up from germline, CDR1 is LGHDT and CDR2 is YNNKEL (reference sequence). CDR3 residues: CASSQGGRAIYEQYF. Written as DNA, the CDR3 is TGTGCCAGCAGCCAAGGGGGCAGGGCTATCTACGAGCAGTACTTC.

This rearrangement joins TRBV15 to TRBJ1-2; 10 nucleotides match TRBD1. The length of the CDR3 is 19 residues. CDR1 and CDR2 (germline): LNHNV, YYDKDF (reference sequence). Trimming at V came to 0 bases and at J to 1 base, leaving 11 bases not matched to a gene. Here the CDR3 reads CATSRDLYDRGLDNYGYTF. CDR3 coding DNA: TGTGCCACCAGCAGAGATCTCTACGACAGGGGGCTCGATAACTATGGCTACACCTTC.

The rearrangement links TRBV5-4 to TRBJ1-3; maybe TRBD1 (5 bases). Trimming stripped 3 bases from V and 3 bases from J, with 7 bases between. CDR1 and CDR2 from the germline V gene are SGHNT and YYREEE (reference sequence). This CDR3 is built from 13 residues. The CDR3 bases are TGTGCCAGCAGCTCGACAGTTGGAAACACCATATATTTT. This gives the protein CASSSTVGNTIYF.

The chain carries TRBV4-2 and TRBJ1-3; TRBD1 is a possible D gene (5 bases). Germline V CDR1 and CDR2: LGHNA, YNFKEQ. The CDR3 is made up of 15 amino acids. Deletions cut 8 bases from V and 8 bases from J, with 22 bases between. The CDR3 protein is CASAPFQGDVDTIYF. The CDR3 DNA reads TGTGCCAGCGCCCCTTTCCAGGGTGATGTGGACACCATATATTTT.

The rearrangement joins TRBV6-6 to TRBJ1-6, with TRBD1 as a possible D gene (6 bases). Trimming removed 2 bases from V and 2 bases from J, with 10 bases in between. This CDR3 has 16 amino acids. CDR1 MNHNY and CDR2 SVGAGI come from the germline V gene (reference sequence). CDR3 amino acids: CASSYQDSPYNSPLHF. The CDR3 DNA is TGTGCCAGCAGTTACCAGGACAGCCCCTATAATTCACCCCTCCACTTT.

A few counts support this clone. This rearrangement joins TRBV21-1 to TRBJ1-5; the D segment call TRBD1 is taken from the table without a DNA check. TRBV21-1 is assigned pseudogene status. The CDR3 consists of 16 residues. The CDR3 nucleotides read TGTGCCAGCAGCAAAGCAGGGGCTTCGAGCAATCAGCCCCAGCATTTT. Translation gives CASSKAGASSNQPQHF.

The rearrangement uses TRBV19 and TRBJ1-4; 7 bases are shared with TRBD1. Germline V gene sequence: CDR1 LNHDA, CDR2 SQIVND (reference sequence). The CDR3 length is 15 residues. V shed 5 bases and J 5 bases; nucleotides not matched to a gene: 8. The CDR3 DNA sequence: TGTGCCAGTAGTCCCCCGGGACAGCCCAATGAAAAACTGTTTTTT. It translates to CASSPPGQPNEKLFF.

V usage is TRBV7-8 and J usage is TRBJ1-1; D ambiguous. V dropped 4 bases and J dropped 1 base, with 4 bases sitting between them. Germline assignment: CDR1 SGHVS and CDR2 FQNEAQ. The CDR3 consists of 12 residues. Here the CDR3 DNA reads TGTGCCAGCAGCTACTCGAACACTGAAGCTTTCTTT. This sequence encodes CASSYSNTEAFF.

The rearrangement joins TRBV9 to TRBJ2-2, with TRBD1 as a possible D gene (6 bases). Trimming stripped 0 bases from V and 4 bases from J, with 13 bases between. The CDR3 contains 16 residues. Germline V lookup: CDR1 SGDLS, CDR2 YYNGEE. This chain's CDR3 is CASSVGTDLLTGELFF. CDR3 DNA: TGTGCCAGCAGCGTAGGGACAGACCTTCTCACCGGGGAGCTGTTTTTT.

The chain is built from TRBV3-1 (or the pseudogene TRBV3-2) and TRBJ1-5, with D maybe TRBD1 (6 bases). The germline CDR1 and CDR2 sequences are LGHDT and YNNKEL (reference sequence). With 1 base removed from V and 5 bases from J, the gap between germline ends came to 9 bases. The CDR3 consists of 14 residues. The CDR3 loop is CASSQGDNYQPQHF. The CDR3 bases are TGTGCCAGCAGCCAAGGGGACAACTATCAGCCCCAGCATTTT.

This clone was seen once. V and J are TRBV18 and TRBJ2-3, with 7 bases fitting TRBD1. CDR1 KGHSH and CDR2 LQKENI come from the germline V gene. Losses at the gene ends were 6 bases for V and 1 base for J; bases not matched to a gene: 7. The CDR3 contains 15 residues. CDR3 region: CASSLSTGGTDTQYF. The CDR3 region has the DNA TGTGCCAGCTCTCTCAGTACAGGGGGCACAGATACGCAGTATTTT.